The 10 T cell receptor beta chains given below trace back to one sample, sequenced in a study of spatial heterogeneity in lung cancer. TCRdb reanalysed the 5' RACE reads using MiXCR and keeps one entry per CDR3 protein. The table records fewer than 150,000 distinct CDR3 sequences, approximately 10% of them present only once. Time point reported: blood at routine non-recurrence follow-up after resection. The sequenced sample was PBMCs, obtained at follow-up. The receptors originated from a female donor with early-stage non-small cell lung cancer.

The chain has TRBV10-3 and TRBJ2-7; no clear D gene. The V gene's germline CDR1 is ENHRY and CDR2 SYGVKD. V shed 0 bases and J shed 3 bases, with 9 bases lying between them. The CDR3 has 14 residues. CDR3 amino acids: CAISESGSSYEQYF. The CDR3 DNA follows: TGTGCCATCAGTGAGTCGGGGTCCAGCTACGAGCAGTACTTC.

This clonotype was recorded many times. The V and J genes are TRBV12-3 or TRBV12-4 and TRBJ1-5, with D perhaps matching TRBD1 (5 bases). The CDR3 is made up of 15 amino acids. Trimming took 1 base from V and 7 from J, leaving 14 bases between them. CDR3 DNA sequence: TGTGCCAGCAGTTTAGGGGGACTCGACGGACAGCCCCAGCATTTT. Translation gives CASSLGGLDGQPQHF.

This clonotype came up many times. The chain is built from TRBV5-1 and TRBJ1-4; D ambiguous. V was clipped by 3 bases and J by 1 base, with 10 bases between them. The CDR3 contains 15 residues. The V gene's germline CDR1 is SGHRS and CDR2 YFSETQ. As DNA, the CDR3 is TGCGCCAGCAGCTCCAACTATGGAACTAATGAAAAACTGTTTTTT. This gives the protein CASSSNYGTNEKLFF.

The chain combines TRBV20-1 with TRBJ2-7; D not certain. Trimming pared 3 bases from V and 6 bases from J, leaving 15 bases between. This CDR3 spans 13 amino acids. The germline V gene encodes CDR1 DFQATT and CDR2 SNEGSKA (reference sequence). This CDR3 reads CSASTVGITEQYF. The CDR3 coding sequence is TGCAGTGCTAGTACCGTCGGAATTACCGAGCAGTACTTC.

This clonotype was counted between two and nine times. The chain has TRBV24-1 and TRBJ1-5, with D unclear. The CDR3 spans 12 residues. Germline V gives CDR1 KGHDR, CDR2 SFDVKD. Trimming pared 4 bases from V and 6 bases from J, leaving 6 bases between. The CDR3 bases are TGTGCCACCAGTGACCCCGGTCAGCCCCAGCATTTT. It yields the protein CATSDPGQPQHF.

The sample holds a few counts of this clonotype. The rearrangement links TRBV11-2 to TRBJ2-7; D call uncertain. This CDR3 is built from 14 residues. Deletions cut 2 bases from V and 6 bases from J, with 14 bases between. Germline V gives CDR1 SGHAT, CDR2 FQNNGV. The CDR3 spells CASSLLRVKGEQYF. The DNA of the CDR3 is TGTGCCAGCAGCTTACTCCGGGTTAAGGGCGAGCAGTACTTC.

This clonotype was counted a few times. V usage is TRBV7-8 and J usage is TRBJ1-1; a possible D gene is TRBD1 (5 bases). In germline, CDR1 is SGHVS, CDR2 FQNEAQ. The CDR3 is 15 amino acids. Trimming took off 1 base at V and 6 bases at J, with 15 bases between the two ends. The CDR3 protein is CASSLVQGRWAEAFF. The CDR3 nucleotides are TGTGCCAGCAGCTTAGTCCAGGGTAGATGGGCTGAAGCTTTCTTT.

This clonotype has a handful of counts. The chain uses TRBV7-3 and TRBJ2-2, with 8 bases aligning to TRBD2. The junction had 9 bases not matched to a gene; V was cut back by 2 bases and J by 7 bases. This CDR3 contains 16 residues. Germline V gene data show CDR1 as SGHTA and CDR2 as FQGTGA. The CDR3: CASSLSSGSGGGELFF. Written as DNA, the CDR3 is TGTGCCAGCAGCTTATCGAGCGGGAGTGGTGGCGGGGAGCTGTTTTTT.

At least ten counts were recorded for this clonotype. This chain uses TRBV11-2 with TRBJ2-5; 7 bases are shared with TRBD2. V lost 5 bases and J lost 5; bases outside the gene matches: 2. Germline CDR1 SGHAT, CDR2 FQNNGV. The length of the CDR3 is 12 residues. The CDR3 coding sequence is TGTGCCAGCAGCATCGGGGGGGAGACCCAGTACTTC. Translating it yields CASSIGGETQYF.

The genes are TRBV6-6 and TRBJ2-4; 10 bases agree with TRBD1. J was trimmed by 4 bases and V by 4 bases; bases with no gene match: 4. The CDR3 runs to 15 residues. In germline, CDR1 is MNHNY, CDR2 SVGAGI (reference sequence). The CDR3 DNA sequence: TGTGCCAGCAGTTCCCCGGGACAGGGGAAAAACATTCAGTACTTC. Protein product: CASSSPGQGKNIQYF.